This TCR beta chain was recovered during a study of cytomegalovirus exposure and HLA in healthy donors listed by TCRdb under 2017. About the full investigation: An earlier analysis of some 600 of the donors reported 276 Gb of sequence data and approximately 120 million unique TCR beta sequences obtained from 180 million or so T cells. The study used immunosequencing to profile the T cell repertoires of 666 subjects and linked those repertoires to cytomegalovirus serostatus. Of the 300 to 450 genotyped donors, roughly 80% were placed in the genetic ancestry cluster associated with self-reported Caucasian donors. An early release that covered about 640 HLA-typed donors contained around 300 gigabases of sequencing data and approximately 85 million unique TCR sequences. In the later analysis, no new phenotypic data were used to find candidate immune exposures; instead, reliance was placed on TCR beta sequences and their occurrence across donors. In a later genetic analysis, genome-wide SNP genotypes for about three fifths of the roughly 670 donors were used, and that subset was treated as a discovery cohort. The study combined high-throughput TCR immunosequencing, statistical association of individual TCRs with disease status, and machine learning to predict cytomegalovirus infection status. The study aimed to test whether cataloging public T cell receptors could reveal signatures of past pathogen exposure. HLA typing included class I and class II loci at four-digit resolution. The number of donors typed differed by locus, with 629-630 for A, B, C, DRB1 and DQB1, more than 500 for DQA1, 600 to 610 for DPA1, and some 450 for DPB1. An earlier analysis of several hundred of the donors applied high-throughput TCR beta sequencing to assess whether each TCR beta V gene segment acted as functional or pseudogenic. A handful of DR-DQ haplotypes were handled as single units for association and clustering because linkage in the cohort was strong. A separate validation cohort of approximately 120 different subjects was used in addition to the 666-subject first cohort. To study patterns of TCR occurrence, a later analysis re-analyzed previously published TCR beta repertoires from 700 or so donors and added high-resolution HLA genotyping. Every repertoire in the discovery cohort had been generated on one and the same sequencing platform. Donor age, sex, ethnicity and CMV serostatus were compiled together with the repertoire data. Among roughly 370 genotyped donors of the cohort, an average of about 240,000 unique TCR beta nucleotide sequences were sequenced per donor, around a sixth of them non-productive.

Results and caveats for the whole study, not just this receptor: Some IMGT-functional V segments, including TRBV6-2 and TRBV6-3, could not be told apart with the 87-base-pair reads, so those segments were excluded. Across donors, most TCR sequences were observed very rarely, whereas some public TCRs were present in many individuals. Specific HLA alleles were associated with 15,000 to 20,000 TCR beta sequences at a false discovery rate of 0.05 in a later analysis. A further reported finding was that TCR beta sequences accurately predicted the HLA-A and HLA-B alleles for most subjects in the first cohort. The authors suggested that the approach could potentially be generalized to other disease states and immunological phenotypes. In this cohort, only TCR beta chains were sequenced, and detectable features were limited by the absence of alpha or paired-chain data. The presence/absence analyses assumed that sequencing depth was roughly uniform across donors, and that assumption may not be true. The study listed approximately 150 TCR beta chains as associated with cytomegalovirus. A later genetic analysis associated a missense DCLRE1C variant with V-gene and J-gene trimming of TCR beta chains, and an independent cohort replicated the association. According to a later analysis, most CMV-associated TCR beta chains appeared to be HLA-restricted, and the HLA associations seemed to be driven largely by CMV exposure. The earlier analysis of about 600 of the donors excluded over 15 rarely observed V segments, including chromosome 9 orphons, because counts were too low. Three of the identified cytomegalovirus-associated TCR beta chains were confirmed in vitro to be specific for cytomegalovirus antigens. When HLA alleles, especially DR and DQ, strongly co-occurred, TCR associations were difficult to assign to individual alleles. CMV serostatus was the only immune exposure information available for the cohort. In a later analysis, the rate of TCR association differed among HLA loci, with DRB1 alleles having the most associated TCRs and HLA-C alleles having the fewest. Linkage disequilibrium might explain the correlated functional status among segregating V segments, but an unknown experimental factor could not be ruled out. Compared with the approximately 600-donor mean, donors in an Asian-associated ancestry cluster had fewer N-insertions in productive TCRs, according to a later genetic analysis. A cluster of highly shared sequence variants was judged likely to represent a technical artifact of the sequencing pipeline. Because HLA typing was unavailable for some donors at each locus, only the typed subset was used in association tests. The classifier was reported to diagnose cytomegalovirus status with high specificity and sensitivity in both the original cohort and the validation cohort. In a later analysis, several top co-occurrence clusters were reported to appear linked to parvovirus B19, influenza, CMV and Epstein-Barr virus. In a later analysis, HLA-associated TCR beta chains showed more clonal expansion and lower generation probabilities than non-associated chains that were equally common. An earlier analysis of around 600 of the donors showed that most TCR beta V segments appeared in productive rearrangements either about 90% or about 30% of the time, which broadly matched IMGT annotations.

This clone came up once. Its antigen is not yet known. Per-nucleotide qualities are absent, and no much larger clonotype sits a single base away. Trimmed from V: 2 bases; trimmed from J: 7 bases; junction bases lacking a gene match: 22. From the germline V gene, CDR1 is SGDLS and CDR2 is YYNGEE. Counted from cysteine to phenylalanine, this CDR3 has 20 amino acids. Of all the DNA, just the CDR3 is kept, 60 bases in frame from base 1. The cohort consisted of hundreds of healthy bone marrow donors. Cohort members were all nominally healthy when sampled, although unrecorded immune exposures were likely present. Of the 700 or so cohort members, 250 to 300 had positive CMV serostatus and 350 to 400 had negative CMV serostatus, and CMV serostatus was not recorded for the donor. A peripheral blood sample was provided by each donor, and peripheral blood mononuclear cells were used for TCR beta sequencing. Genomic DNA extraction from the blood cell samples was performed with the Qiagen DNeasy Blood Extraction Kit.

Receptors were amplified or captured by the immunoSEQ multiplex PCR assay. For the multiplex PCR, a mixture combining 60 forward primers for TCR Vbeta segments and 13 reverse primers for TCR Jbeta segments was used. The CDR3 region of rearranged TCR beta genes was amplified from genomic DNA with a multiplex PCR assay. The Illumina HiSeq System was used to sequence the amplified TCR beta libraries as 87-base-pair reads. As for how the authors treated the data: Across the 600 to 700 repertoires, a later analysis counted some 81 million unique TCR beta chains, about 10 million of which were shared by at least two donors. A nearest-neighbor algorithm error-corrected the raw reads and collapsed the reads into unique sequences, merging closely related sequences to remove PCR and sequencing errors. To assign V, D and J gene segments, CDR3 sequences were aligned to IMGT reference sequences. Each retained sequence needed at least a six-nucleotide match to both a V gene segment and a J gene segment. A rearrangement counted as productive if the CDR3 had no stop codons and remained in frame with V and J, and every other rearrangement counted as non-productive. Following IMGT convention, CDR3 was defined as the stretch from the second conserved V-encoded cysteine to the conserved J-encoded phenylalanine. In an earlier analysis of more than 550 of the donors, sequences lacking an unambiguous match to a single V gene segment were excluded. An earlier analysis of 500 to 700 of the donors classified V segments as functional when productive rearrangements were above 56.7% and as segregating when the standard deviation between donors was above 5%. A statistical classification framework was built to diagnose cytomegalovirus status from the catalog of TCR beta chain sequences. In a later analysis, V and J genes were assigned by comparing TCR nucleotide sequences against IMGT/GENE-DB human TR gene sequences. The TCRdist pipeline was used in a later analysis to assign CDR3 sequences and most-parsimonious VDJ recombination scenarios. A later analysis defined each TCR beta chain by its CDR3 amino acid sequence plus V-gene family, and excluded reads lacking a unique V-gene family. A later analysis removed 592 highly shared, low-generation-probability nucleotide sequences to deal with suspected cross-contamination and a sequencing artifact. A later analysis calculated a clonal expansion index for each public chain from normalized within-repertoire ranks of inferred template counts. In a later analysis, generation probabilities were computed using a VDJ recombination model fitted to out-of-frame rearrangements, and the results were checked against IGoR. Hypergeometric tests were used in a later analysis to score TCR-TCR, TCR-HLA and TCR-CMV co-occurrence, with a repertoire-size bias correction applied to the TCR pairs. In a later analysis, false discovery rates were estimated by permuting HLA or CMV assignments 20 times. In a later analysis, co-occurring TCRs were grouped using DBSCAN, with TCRdist sequence similarity added in when clustering inside HLA-allele-positive subsets. Repertoires with fewer than 30,000 or more than 120,000 public chains were left out of co-occurrence clustering, as were about 5 repertoires with anomalous nucleotide sharing. Imported from immuneACCESS, the table was reduced by TCRdb to in-frame sequences with V and J called. These copies leave out some clones; in studies compared against another copy, an unresolved V gene accounts for under half, and the cause of the remainder is not known. From that table come the V and J calls and clone size; the DNA was used to work out D and trimming. Present in this sample are under 250,000 clones, more than 70% of which were seen just once. The ten largest clones take up roughly 1.3% of the sample.

This TCR derives from a human donor in good health. The chain is assembled from TRBV9 and TRBJ2-1, with TRBD2 matching 9 junction bases. Sample: PBMCs. The CDR3 has the sequence CASSVRIMEKVAGGRNEQFF. The DNA sequence reads TGTGCCAGCAGCGTCCGGATAATGGAAAAAGTCGCGGGAGGGAGGAATGAGCAGTTCTTC.